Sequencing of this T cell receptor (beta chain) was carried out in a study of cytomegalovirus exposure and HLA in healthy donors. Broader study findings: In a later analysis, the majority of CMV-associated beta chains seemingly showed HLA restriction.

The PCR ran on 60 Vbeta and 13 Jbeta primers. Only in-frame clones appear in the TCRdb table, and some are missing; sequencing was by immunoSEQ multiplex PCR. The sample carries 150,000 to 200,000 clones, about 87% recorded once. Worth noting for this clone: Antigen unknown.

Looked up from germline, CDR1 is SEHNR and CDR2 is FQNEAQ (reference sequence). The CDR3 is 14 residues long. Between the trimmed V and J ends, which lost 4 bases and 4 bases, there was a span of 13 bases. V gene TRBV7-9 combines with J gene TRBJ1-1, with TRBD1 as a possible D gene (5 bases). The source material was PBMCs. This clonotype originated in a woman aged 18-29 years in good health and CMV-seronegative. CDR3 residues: CASSSYPGSTEAFF. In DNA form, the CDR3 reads TGTGCCAGCAGCTCTTATCCAGGGTCCACTGAAGCTTTCTTT.